The text below deals with one T cell receptor (beta chain). Its antigen is unidentified. The sample's treatment: 15 to 20 received Ad26.COV2.S at low or high dose, single or two shots; about 5 received placebo; per-sample allocation not given. Samples were taken on day 63 after the first vaccine or placebo injection. The data stem from a study of Ad26.COV2.S vaccination and SARS-CoV-2 variants. Study outcomes and limitations: Post-vaccination spike-specific CD8+ and CD4+ T cell responses reportedly had substantial breadth.

Clones were read by immunoSEQ multiplex PCR, and TCRdb kept only the in-frame ones, dropping some. Of more than 250,000 clones listed, around 87% are singletons. CDR1 SEHNR and CDR2 FQNEAQ come from the germline V gene (reference sequence). The V end was cut by 3 bases, the J end by 7 bases, with 10 bases between. The CDR3 covers 14 residues. The chain carries TRBV7-9 and TRBJ1-6, with D maybe TRBD1 (5 bases). The receptor comes from a person aged 18-60 years who received the Ad26.COV2.S COVID-19 vaccine or a placebo. This specimen was peripheral blood, taken in a trial of Ad26.COV2.S vaccine versus placebo. The CDR3 DNA reads as TGTGCCAGCAGCTTGGGGGTTTTAAATTCACCCCTCCACTTT. It is translated as CASSLGVLNSPLHF.